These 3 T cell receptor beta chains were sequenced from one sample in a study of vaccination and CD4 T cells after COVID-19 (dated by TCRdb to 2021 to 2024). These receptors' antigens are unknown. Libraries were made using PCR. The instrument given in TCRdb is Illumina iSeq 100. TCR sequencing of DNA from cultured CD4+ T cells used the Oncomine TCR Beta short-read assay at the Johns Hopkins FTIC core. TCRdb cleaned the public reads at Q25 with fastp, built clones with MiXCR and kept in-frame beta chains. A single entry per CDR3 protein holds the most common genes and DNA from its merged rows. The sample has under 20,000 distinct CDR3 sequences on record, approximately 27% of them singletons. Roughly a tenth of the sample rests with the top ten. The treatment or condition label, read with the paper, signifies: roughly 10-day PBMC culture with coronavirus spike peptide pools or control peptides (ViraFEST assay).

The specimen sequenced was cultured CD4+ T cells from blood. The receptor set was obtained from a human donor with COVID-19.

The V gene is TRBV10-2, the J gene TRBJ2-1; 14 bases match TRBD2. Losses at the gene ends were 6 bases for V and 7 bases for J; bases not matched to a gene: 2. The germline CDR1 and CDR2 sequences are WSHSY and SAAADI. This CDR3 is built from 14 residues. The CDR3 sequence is CASRGLAGGNEQFF. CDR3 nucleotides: TGCGCCAGCAGAGGACTAGCGGGGGGTAATGAGCAGTTCTTC.

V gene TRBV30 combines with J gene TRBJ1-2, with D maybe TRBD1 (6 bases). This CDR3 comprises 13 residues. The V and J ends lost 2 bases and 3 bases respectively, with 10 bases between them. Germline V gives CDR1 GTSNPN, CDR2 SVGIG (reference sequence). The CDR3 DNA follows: TGTGCCTGGAGTATACAGGGACACTATGGCTACACCTTC. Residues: CAWSIQGHYGYTF.

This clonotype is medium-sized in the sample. The CDR3 reads CASSLPQTGGNSPLHF. DNA for the CDR3: TGTGCCAGCAGTCTACCTCAAACAGGGGGTAATTCACCCCTCCACTTT. The chain couples TRBV27 to TRBJ1-6, with TRBD1 matching over 8 bases. The CDR3 runs to 16 residues. Germline values: CDR1 MNHEY, CDR2 SMNVEV (reference sequence). Trimming cost V 5 bases and J 6 bases; bases outside gene matches: 9.